This T cell receptor beta chain was obtained from a study of CD8 T cells in Susac syndrome. Diagnostic criteria for definite or probable disease, in their recently defined form, were met by the patients with Susac syndrome. Trimming removed 6 bases from V and 5 bases from J; junction bases left unmatched: 9. This CDR3 spans 14 amino acids. Germline loops: CDR1 MNHEY, CDR2 SVGAGI. This clonotype has just one count. RNA in amounts of about 0.5 to 1 ug was reverse transcribed with random hexamers. TCRdb called the immunoSEQ multiplex PCR reads again in MiXCR, with one record for every CDR3 protein. The sample comprises some 110,000 distinct CDR3 sequences, 96% of which are singletons, and 0.13% to 0.15% rests with the top ten.

This clonotype was obtained from a human donor with Susac syndrome. Sequenced: CD4+ T cells from PBMCs. The chain links TRBV6-5 to TRBJ1-2; 7 nucleotides agree with TRBD1. The CDR3 sequence: CASSEGQILYGYTF. CDR3 sequence (DNA): TGTGCCAGCAGCGAGGGACAGATTCTTTATGGCTACACCTTC.